A single sample is the source of the 24 T cell receptor beta chains below, sequenced in a study of OX40 agonist ivuxolimab in advanced cancers. Libraries were prepared by immunoSEQ multiplex PCR; TCRdb keeps only in-frame clonotypes and omits some of them. The sample shows around 60,000 clones, 75% to 90% of them seen only once. This material consisted of CD4+ or CD8+ T cells sorted from blood, taken in a trial of the OX40 agonist ivuxolimab. Receptors were obtained from an adult with an advanced solid tumor such as melanoma, head and neck, liver or kidney cancer.

The CDR3 is CASTPGAGGYEQYF. The CDR3 DNA follows: TGTGCCAGCACTCCTGGGGCGGGAGGATACGAGCAGTACTTC. The V call is TRBV6-6, the J call TRBJ2-7; TRBD2 agrees at 8 bases. The germline V gene encodes CDR1 MNHNY and CDR2 SVGAGI (reference sequence). The V segment lost 7 bases and the J segment 4 bases; nucleotides outside the gene matches: 9. This CDR3 spans 14 amino acids.

The V gene is TRBV30, the J gene TRBJ1-2, with D unclear. V shed 3 bases and J shed 4 bases, with 9 bases lying between them. Looked up from germline, CDR1 is GTSNPN and CDR2 is SVGIG (reference sequence). The CDR3 length is 12 residues. The CDR3 DNA follows: TGTGCCTGGAGCCCGGGCTCCTATGGCTACACCTTC. This gives the protein CAWSPGSYGYTF.

CDR3 coding DNA: TGTGCCAGCTCACCACTCCGGCAGGGCAATAATTCACCCCTCCACTTT. This translates into CASSPLRQGNNSPLHF. The genes are TRBV18 and TRBJ1-6, with a tentative D call TRBD1 (5 bases). CDR3 length: 16 amino acids. Between the trimmed V and J ends, which lost 1 base and 5 bases, there was a span of 12 bases. Germline V lookup: CDR1 KGHSH, CDR2 LQKENI.

The CDR3 bases are TGTGCCAGCAACAGGGCTTTAACGGATACGCAGTATTTT. It yields the protein CASNRALTDTQYF. J is TRBJ2-3 and V is TRBV14, with D perhaps TRBD1 (6 bases). CDR3 length: 13 amino acids. Per the germline V gene, CDR1 is SGHDN and CDR2 is FVKESK. V lost 7 bases and J 6 bases, leaving 14 bases between the germline ends.

The chain links TRBV11-3 to TRBJ2-7, with 11 bases identical to TRBD2. This CDR3 has 17 residues. V trimming: 4 bases; J trimming: 5 bases; junction bases outside the gene matches: 13. Germline values: CDR1 SGHNT, CDR2 YENEEA. The CDR3 nucleotides read TGTGCCAGCAGCTCATTGAGGGGTAGCGGGAGGGCACACGAGCAGTACTTC. It yields the protein CASSSLRGSGRAHEQYF.

This sequence joins TRBV6-1 and TRBJ2-7, with TRBD2 as a possible D gene (5 bases). This CDR3 contains 15 residues. V gave up 6 bases and J gave up 0 bases, with 15 bases separating them. Per the germline V gene, CDR1 is MNHNS and CDR2 is SASEGT. For the CDR3, the DNA is TGTGCCAGCAGAGACCTAACTAGAAGCTCCTACGAGCAGTACTTC. As protein: CASRDLTRSSYEQYF.

The sample holds one count of this clone. V usage is TRBV28 and J usage is TRBJ1-4; weak D call: TRBD1 (5 bases). V was cut by 3 bases and J by 8 bases, with 22 bases left in between. The germline gives CDR1 MDHEN, CDR2 SYDVKM. This CDR3 is built from 17 residues. The CDR3 region is CASSFTTVGRGWEKLFF. CDR3 coding DNA: TGTGCCAGCAGTTTCACCACGGTGGGGAGGGGCTGGGAAAAACTGTTTTTT. Full variable domain (missing parts from reference TRBV28 and TRBJ1-4): DVKVTQSSRYLVKRTGEKVFLECVQDMDHENMFWYRQDPGLGLRLIYFSYDVKMKEKGDIPEGYSVSREKKERFSLILESASTNQTSMYLCASSFTTVGRGWEKLFFGSGTQLSVL.

The CDR3 DNA reads TGCGCCAGCAGCCAAGGGGGGACATCAGCCTACGAGCAGTACTTC. This gives the protein CASSQGGTSAYEQYF. V gene TRBV4-3 combines with J gene TRBJ2-7; tentatively, D is TRBD1 (6 bases). Trimming shortened V by 1 base and J by 2 bases, and 12 bases separated the two germline ends. This CDR3 contains 15 residues. Germline CDR1 and CDR2: LGHNA and YSLEER.

This sequence joins TRBV27 and TRBJ2-2; 7 bases map to TRBD2. The CDR3 contains 15 residues. The germline CDR1 and CDR2 sequences are MNHEY and SMNVEV (reference sequence). The ends lost 5 bases at V and 1 base at J; junction bases unmatched: 4. The CDR3 region is CASSELAMNTGELFF. The DNA of the CDR3 is TGTGCCAGCAGTGAACTAGCGATGAACACCGGGGAGCTGTTTTTT.

CDR3 residues: CASSEAETVYNSPLHF. The CDR3 DNA reads as TGTGCCAGCAGTGAAGCGGAGACAGTTTATAATTCACCCCTCCACTTT. V usage is TRBV6-1 and J usage is TRBJ1-6; the D gene is possibly TRBD1 (5 bases). The CDR3 length is 16 residues. Per germline, CDR1 MNHNS and CDR2 SASEGT. V lost 0 bases to trimming and J lost 4 bases, with 10 bases between them.

This rearrangement joins TRBV6-1 to TRBJ2-1; TRBD1 aligns across 10 bases. Trimming took 6 bases from V and 5 from J; bases not matched to a gene: 7. The germline V gene has CDR1 MNHNS and CDR2 SASEGT. The CDR3 loop spans 15 amino acids. The CDR3 spells CASRWWTGGDNEQFF. The DNA for the CDR3 is TGTGCCAGCAGATGGTGGACAGGGGGTGACAATGAGCAGTTCTTC.

This clone was counted a single time. The chain joins TRBV7-1 to TRBJ1-5; 9 nucleotides line up with TRBD1. TRBV7-1 is an ORF, and what it does is uncertain. V trimming: 4 bases; J trimming: 7 bases; junction bases outside the gene matches: 8. The CDR3 is 15 amino acids. The CDR3 region is CASSLAGQGLQPQHF. The DNA of the CDR3 is TGTGCCAGCAGCTTAGCCGGACAGGGGCTCCAGCCCCAGCATTTT.

V and J are TRBV7-3 and TRBJ2-5; 7 bases are a match to TRBD2. V was pared by 8 bases and J by 5 bases, with 8 bases of the junction left unmatched. CDR1 SGHTA and CDR2 FQGTGA come from the germline V gene. The CDR3 is 13 amino acids. CDR3 in amino acids: CASGRLAGETQYF. For the CDR3, the DNA is TGTGCCAGCGGAAGACTAGCAGGGGAGACCCAGTACTTC.

V and J are TRBV11-1 and TRBJ2-7; perhaps TRBD2 as D (5 bases). The CDR3 runs 14 residues. Germline V lookup: CDR1 SGHAT, CDR2 FQDESV (reference sequence). V was shortened by 2 bases and J by 2 bases, with 10 bases between the two germline ends. The DNA of the CDR3 is TGTGCCAGCAGCTTATGGACTCGCCCCTACGAGCAGTACTTC. Translating it yields CASSLWTRPYEQYF.

The chain's CDR3 is CASSNRDGGTDTQYF. The CDR3 DNA reads TGTGCCAGCAGCAACCGGGACGGCGGCACAGATACGCAGTATTTT. The chain uses TRBV5-6 and TRBJ2-3, with D possibly being TRBD1 or TRBD2 (5 bases each). The V gene's germline CDR1 is SGHDT and CDR2 YYEEEE. The CDR3 covers 15 residues. Trimming cost V 4 bases and J 1 base, with 13 bases left between them. Using reference TRBV5-6 and TRBJ2-3 for the parts outside the CDR3, the full variable domain is DAGVTQSPTHLIKTRGQQVTLRCSPKSGHDTVSWYQQALGQGPQFIFQYYEEEERQRGNFPDRFSGHQFPNYSSELNVNALLLGDSALYLCASSNRDGGTDTQYFGPGTRLTVL.

This clone was counted once. V is TRBV6-1 and J is TRBJ2-1, with 11 nucleotides matching TRBD2. After removal of 3 bases from V and 6 bases from J, the junction contained 10 bases not matched to a gene. Germline CDR1 MNHNS, CDR2 SASEGT. This CDR3 contains 17 residues. CDR3 sequence reads: CASSDIGGSGRGNEQFF. For the CDR3, the DNA is TGTGCCAGCAGTGATATTGGTGGTAGCGGGAGGGGCAATGAGCAGTTCTTC.

The gene calls are TRBV7-9 and TRBJ2-7, with 7 nucleotides matching TRBD1. V gave up 0 bases and J gave up 5 bases; unmatched junction bases: 10. This CDR3 is 16 amino acids long. Germline values: CDR1 SEHNR, CDR2 FQNEAQ (reference sequence). The CDR3 nucleotides read TGTGCCAGCAGCTTAGCCCCCAGGGGACAGTCCCACGAGCAGTACTTC. The encoded protein is CASSLAPRGQSHEQYF. Full variable domain (rest looked up from reference TRBV7-9 and TRBJ2-7): DTGVSQNPRHKITKRGQNVTFRCDPISEHNRLYWYRQTLGQGPEFLTYFQNEAQLEKSRLLSDRFSAERPKGSFSTLEIQRTEQGDSAMYLCASSLAPRGQSHEQYFGPGTRLTVT.

The rearrangement links TRBV19 to TRBJ1-2; 9 bases match TRBD1. The CDR3 is made up of 15 amino acids. The ends lost 2 bases at V and 4 bases at J; junction bases unmatched: 5. Germline-derived CDR1 and CDR2 are LNHDA and SQIVND (reference sequence). CDR3 in amino acids: CASSISGTGRYGYTF. DNA of the CDR3: TGTGCCAGTAGTATATCGGGGACAGGGCGCTATGGCTACACCTTC.

With regard to this clone: The junction shows a germline mismatch at one end, possibly a read error. This chain links TRBV7-7 with TRBJ2-2, with 9 bases fitting TRBD1. This CDR3 region has 15 residues. The V gene's germline CDR1 is SSHAT and CDR2 FNYEAQ (reference sequence). The DNA of the CDR3 is TGTGCTAGCAGCGCCCCCGGGACAGGGACCGGGGAGCTGTTTTTT. Translating gives CASSAPGTGTGELFF. The full variable domain, rest sourced from reference TRBV7-7 and TRBJ2-2, is GAGVSQSPRYKVTKRGQDVTLRCDPISSHATLYWYQQALGQGPEFLTYFNYEAQPDKSGLPSDRFSAERPEGSISTLTIQRTEQRDSAMYRCASSAPGTGTGELFFGEGSRLTVL.

The rearrangement uses TRBV6-5 and TRBJ1-5, with TRBD1 identical over 7 bases. This CDR3 contains 15 residues. Trimming took 2 bases from V and 3 from J; bases not matched to a gene: 4. The V gene's germline CDR1 is MNHEY and CDR2 SVGAGI. The CDR3 here is CASSYGQGVNQPQHF. The CDR3 nucleotides read TGTGCCAGCAGTTACGGGCAGGGGGTCAATCAGCCCCAGCATTTT.

The chain is built from TRBV27 and TRBJ2-3; TRBD2 agrees at 9 bases. CDR1 and CDR2 (germline): MNHEY, SMNVEV (reference sequence). CDR3 length equals 15 residues. Losses at the gene ends were 7 bases for V and 0 bases for J; bases not matched to a gene: 5. CDR3 sequence (DNA): TGTGCCAGCACCCTAGCGGGGATGAGCACAGATACGCAGTATTTT. Protein: CASTLAGMSTDTQYF.

The rearrangement joins TRBV5-6 to TRBJ1-5, with D perhaps matching TRBD1 (5 bases). V was pared by 4 bases and J by 2 bases, with 13 bases between. Germline lookup yields CDR1 SGHDT and CDR2 YYEEEE. The CDR3 spans 15 residues. The CDR3 is CASSAYGAGNQPQHF. CDR3 DNA sequence: TGTGCCAGCAGCGCCTATGGGGCCGGCAATCAGCCCCAGCATTTT.

The rearrangement links TRBV7-3 to TRBJ2-7; 8 bases line up with TRBD1. The V and J ends lost 5 bases and 5 bases, in that order; junction bases with no gene match: 11. Germline V gene data show CDR1 as SGHTA and CDR2 as FQGTGA. This CDR3 is 15 amino acids long. The CDR3 DNA reads TGTGCCAGCAGCGCCCGGACAGGGTTTTTCAACGAGCAGTACTTC. Its protein is CASSARTGFFNEQYF.

V and J are TRBV2 and TRBJ2-4, with TRBD2 matching over 7 bases. Germline V CDR1 and CDR2: SNHLY, FYNNEI. Trimming removed 6 bases from V and 5 bases from J; junction bases left unmatched: 7. There are 14 residues in the CDR3. The CDR3 spells CASSTQRDENIQYF. The CDR3 region has the DNA TGTGCCAGCAGCACACAGCGGGACGAAAACATTCAGTACTTC.